This T cell receptor (beta chain) was profiled in a study of blood T cell repertoires in COVID-19. Study overall: The origin of the acute and convalescent COVID-19 samples was the United States, Italy and Spain. Sources were T cells, B-cell-depleted T cells, or PBMCs; the material itself was cDNA or gDNA.

The data were produced by immunoSEQ multiplex PCR, yet TCRdb's version contains in-frame clones alone and is incomplete. The repertoire holds more than 200,000 clones, with around four fifths as singletons. This CDR3 region has 15 residues. Losses at the gene ends were 5 bases for V and 6 bases for J; bases not matched to a gene: 9. The germline gives CDR1 MNHEY, CDR2 SVGAGI. This TCR was recovered from a man in his fifties or sixties with acute or convalescent COVID-19. This chain joins TRBV6-5 and TRBJ2-2; 7 bases map to TRBD2. Input material: peripheral blood. Here the CDR3 DNA reads TGTGCCAGCAGTATGAGCGGGGCTCAGTCCGGGGAGCTGTTTTTT. This codes for CASSMSGAQSGELFF.